This T cell receptor (beta chain) was recovered during a study of PD-L1 blockade in urothelial cancer. Study-wide background: Blood analysis was done at 3 weeks (second dose) and 6 weeks after treatment began.

The time point is: pretreatment peripheral blood. The V gene's germline CDR1 is SGDLS and CDR2 YYNGEE. Between the trimmed V and J ends, which lost 4 bases and 0 bases, there was a span of 19 bases. CDR3 length equals 17 residues. The table came from immunoSEQ multiplex PCR; TCRdb's copy has only in-frame clones and leaves some out. The sample has tens of thousands of clones, over 65% seen once. The material was PBMCs, obtained around atezolizumab (anti-PD-L1) treatment. This sequence originates from a man in his fifties with urothelial cancer. This chain connects TRBV9 to TRBJ1-2, with D possibly being TRBD1 (5 bases). As DNA, the CDR3 is TGTGCCAGCAGCCCGGGGGGGGACGGTAGAACTAACTATGGCTACACCTTC. This encodes CASSPGGDGRTNYGYTF.